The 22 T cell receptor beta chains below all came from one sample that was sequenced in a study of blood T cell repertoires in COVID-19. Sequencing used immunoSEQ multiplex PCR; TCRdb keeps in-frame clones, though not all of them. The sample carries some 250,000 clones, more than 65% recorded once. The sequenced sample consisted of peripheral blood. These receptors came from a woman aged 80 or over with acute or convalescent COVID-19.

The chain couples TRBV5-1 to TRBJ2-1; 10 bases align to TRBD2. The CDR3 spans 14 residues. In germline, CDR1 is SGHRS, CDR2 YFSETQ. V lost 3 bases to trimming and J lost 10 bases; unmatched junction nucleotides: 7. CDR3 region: CASSWKRGGGEQFF. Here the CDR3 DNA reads TGCGCCAGCAGCTGGAAGCGGGGGGGCGGAGAGCAGTTCTTC. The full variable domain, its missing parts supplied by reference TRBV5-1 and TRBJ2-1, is KAGVTQTPRYLIKTRGQQVTLSCSPISGHRSVSWYQQTPGQGLQFLFEYFSETQRNKGNFPGRFSGRQFSNSRSEMNVSTLELGDSALYLCASSWKRGGGEQFFGPGTRLTVL.

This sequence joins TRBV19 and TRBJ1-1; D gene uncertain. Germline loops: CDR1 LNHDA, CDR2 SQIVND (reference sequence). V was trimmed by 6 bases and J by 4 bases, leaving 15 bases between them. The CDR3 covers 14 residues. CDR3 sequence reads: CASREGRRGTEAFF. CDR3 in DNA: TGTGCCAGTAGGGAGGGCAGGAGAGGCACTGAAGCTTTCTTT.

The DNA for the CDR3 is TGCGCCAGCAGCTCAACAGGGGACCGGGGGACTGAAGCTTTCTTT. Translating gives CASSSTGDRGTEAFF. The chain combines TRBV5-1 with TRBJ1-1; TRBD1 matches 7 bases. The CDR3 extends over 15 amino acids. Germline loops: CDR1 SGHRS, CDR2 YFSETQ. The trim removed 3 bases at V and 5 bases at J, leaving 10 bases unmatched.

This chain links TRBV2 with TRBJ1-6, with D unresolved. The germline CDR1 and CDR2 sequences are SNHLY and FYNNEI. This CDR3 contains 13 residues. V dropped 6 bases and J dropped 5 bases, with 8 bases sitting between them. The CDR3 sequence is CASRVIDNSPLHF. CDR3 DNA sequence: TGTGCCAGCAGGGTGATAGATAATTCACCCCTCCACTTT.

As DNA, the CDR3 is TGTGCCAGTAATGAACAGGGGTTCGGTTTTGGAAACACCATATATTTT. Translating it yields CASNEQGFGFGNTIYF. V is TRBV19 and J is TRBJ1-3, with 7 bases matching TRBD1. The CDR3 length is 16 residues. Germline CDR1 and CDR2: LNHDA and SQIVND (reference sequence). Trimming removed 7 bases from V and 3 bases from J; junction bases left unmatched: 12.

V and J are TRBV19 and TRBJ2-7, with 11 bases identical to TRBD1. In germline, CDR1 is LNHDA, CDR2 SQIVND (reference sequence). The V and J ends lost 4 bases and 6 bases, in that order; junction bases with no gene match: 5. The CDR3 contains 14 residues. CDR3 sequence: CASSSGQGAREQYF. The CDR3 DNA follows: TGTGCCAGTAGTAGCGGACAGGGGGCTCGCGAGCAGTACTTC.

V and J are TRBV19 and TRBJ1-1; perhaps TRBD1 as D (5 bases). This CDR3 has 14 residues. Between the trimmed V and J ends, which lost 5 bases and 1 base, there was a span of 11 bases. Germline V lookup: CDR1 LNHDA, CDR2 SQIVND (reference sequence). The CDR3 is CASSSGLQNTEAFF. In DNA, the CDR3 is TGTGCCAGTAGTTCGGGACTGCAGAACACTGAAGCTTTCTTT.

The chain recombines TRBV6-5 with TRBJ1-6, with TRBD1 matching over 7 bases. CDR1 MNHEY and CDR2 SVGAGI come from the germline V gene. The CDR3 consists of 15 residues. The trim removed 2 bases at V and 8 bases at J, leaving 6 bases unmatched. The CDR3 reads CASSYGTGVDSPLHF. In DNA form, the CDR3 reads TGTGCCAGCAGTTACGGTACAGGGGTAGATTCACCCCTCCACTTT.

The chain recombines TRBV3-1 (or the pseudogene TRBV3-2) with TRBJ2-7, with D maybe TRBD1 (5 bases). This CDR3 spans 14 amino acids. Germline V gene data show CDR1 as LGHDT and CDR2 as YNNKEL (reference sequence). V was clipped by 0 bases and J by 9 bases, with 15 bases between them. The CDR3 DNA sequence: TGTGCCAGCAGCCAAGATCAGGGATCCGGTGGGCAGTACTTC. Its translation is CASSQDQGSGGQYF.

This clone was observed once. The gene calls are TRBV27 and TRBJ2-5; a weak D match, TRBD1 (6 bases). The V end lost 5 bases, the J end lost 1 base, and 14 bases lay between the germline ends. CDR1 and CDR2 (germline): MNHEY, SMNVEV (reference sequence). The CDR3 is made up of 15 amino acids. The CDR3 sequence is CASSPTGSLQETQYF. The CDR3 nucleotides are TGTGCCAGCAGTCCCACAGGGAGCCTCCAAGAGACCCAGTACTTC.

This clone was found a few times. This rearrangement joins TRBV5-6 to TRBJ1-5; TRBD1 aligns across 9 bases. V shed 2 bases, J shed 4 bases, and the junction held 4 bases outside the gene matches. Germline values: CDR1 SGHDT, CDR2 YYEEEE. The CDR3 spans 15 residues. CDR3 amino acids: CASSLRQGGNQPQHF. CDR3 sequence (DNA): TGTGCCAGCAGCTTACGACAGGGGGGAAATCAGCCCCAGCATTTT.

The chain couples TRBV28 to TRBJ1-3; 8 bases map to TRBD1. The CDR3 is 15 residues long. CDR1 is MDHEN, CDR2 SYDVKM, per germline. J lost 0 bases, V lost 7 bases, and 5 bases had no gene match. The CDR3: CASNPGGSSGNTIYF. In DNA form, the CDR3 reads TGTGCCAGCAATCCAGGGGGCTCCTCTGGAAACACCATATATTTT.

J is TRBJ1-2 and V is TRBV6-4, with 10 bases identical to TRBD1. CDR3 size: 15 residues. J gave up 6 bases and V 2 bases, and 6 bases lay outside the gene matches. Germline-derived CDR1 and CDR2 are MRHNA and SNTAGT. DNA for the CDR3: TGTGCCAGCAGTGACACGAGGACAGGGGGAAATGGCTACACCTTC. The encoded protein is CASSDTRTGGNGYTF.

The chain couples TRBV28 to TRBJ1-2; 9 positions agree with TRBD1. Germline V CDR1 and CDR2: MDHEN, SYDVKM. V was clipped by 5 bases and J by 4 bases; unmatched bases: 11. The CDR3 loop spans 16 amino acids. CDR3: CASSPFNRGRSYGYTF. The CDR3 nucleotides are TGTGCCAGCAGTCCTTTTAACAGGGGGCGTAGCTATGGCTACACCTTC.

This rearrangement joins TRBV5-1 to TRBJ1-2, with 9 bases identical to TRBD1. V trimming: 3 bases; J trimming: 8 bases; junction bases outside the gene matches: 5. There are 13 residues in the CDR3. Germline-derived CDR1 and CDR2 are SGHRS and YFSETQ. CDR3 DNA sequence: TGCGCCAGCAGCTCTACAGGGGGCATGGGCTACACCTTC. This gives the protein CASSSTGGMGYTF.

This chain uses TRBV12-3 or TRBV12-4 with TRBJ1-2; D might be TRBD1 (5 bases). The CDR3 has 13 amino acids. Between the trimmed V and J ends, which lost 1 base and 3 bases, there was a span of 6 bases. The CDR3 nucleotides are TGTGCCAGCAGTTTAGGGGACTACTATGGCTACACCTTC. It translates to CASSLGDYYGYTF.

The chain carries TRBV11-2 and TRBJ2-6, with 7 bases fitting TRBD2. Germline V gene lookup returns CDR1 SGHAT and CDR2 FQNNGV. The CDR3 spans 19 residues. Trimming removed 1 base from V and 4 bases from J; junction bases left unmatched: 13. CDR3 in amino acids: CASSLVGGRELSGANVLTF. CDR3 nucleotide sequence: TGTGCCAGCAGCTTAGTCGGAGGGCGGGAGCTGAGCGGGGCCAACGTCCTGACTTTC.

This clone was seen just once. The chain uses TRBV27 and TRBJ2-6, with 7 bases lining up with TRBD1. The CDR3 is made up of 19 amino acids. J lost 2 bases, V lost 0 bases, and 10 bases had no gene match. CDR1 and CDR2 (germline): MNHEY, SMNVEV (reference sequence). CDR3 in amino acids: CASSLSDRAIRAGANVLTF. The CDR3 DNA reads TGTGCCAGCAGTTTATCCGACAGGGCAATTCGGGCTGGGGCCAACGTCCTGACTTTC. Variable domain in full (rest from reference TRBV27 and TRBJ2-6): EAQVTQNPRYLITVTGKKLTVTCSQNMNHEYMSWYRQDPGLGLRQIYYSMNVEVTDKGDVPEGYKVSRKEKRNFPLILESPSPNQTSLYFCASSLSDRAIRAGANVLTFGAGSRLTVL.

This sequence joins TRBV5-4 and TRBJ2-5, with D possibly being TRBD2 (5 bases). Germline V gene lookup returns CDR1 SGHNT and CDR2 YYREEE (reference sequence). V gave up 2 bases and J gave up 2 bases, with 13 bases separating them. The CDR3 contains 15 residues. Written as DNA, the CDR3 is TGTGCCAGCAGCTTAGAACGGGGAGAACAAGAGACCCAGTACTTC. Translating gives CASSLERGEQETQYF.

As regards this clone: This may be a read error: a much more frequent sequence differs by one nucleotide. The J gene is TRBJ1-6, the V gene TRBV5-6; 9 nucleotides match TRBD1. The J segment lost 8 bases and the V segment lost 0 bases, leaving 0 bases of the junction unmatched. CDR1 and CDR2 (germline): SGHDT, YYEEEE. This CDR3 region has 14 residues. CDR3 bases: TGTGCCAGCAGCTTGGGGACAGGGGATTCACCCCTCCACTTT. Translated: CASSLGTGDSPLHF.

CDR3 protein: CASSQALTGLHYGYTF. The CDR3 DNA reads TGTGCCAGCAGCCAAGCCCTGACAGGGTTACACTATGGCTACACCTTC. The rearrangement links TRBV4-2 to TRBJ1-2, with TRBD1 matching 7 bases. This CDR3 is 16 amino acids long. With 1 base clipped from V and 3 bases from J, the junction kept 8 bases outside the gene matches. Germline V gene data show CDR1 as LGHNA and CDR2 as YNFKEQ.

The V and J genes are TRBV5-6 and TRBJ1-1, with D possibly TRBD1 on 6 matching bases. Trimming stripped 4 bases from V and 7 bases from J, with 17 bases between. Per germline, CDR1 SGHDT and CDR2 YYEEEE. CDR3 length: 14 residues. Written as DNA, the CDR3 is TGTGCCAGCAGCGGACAGCTGGGTATGGGTGAAGCTTTCTTT. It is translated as CASSGQLGMGEAFF.